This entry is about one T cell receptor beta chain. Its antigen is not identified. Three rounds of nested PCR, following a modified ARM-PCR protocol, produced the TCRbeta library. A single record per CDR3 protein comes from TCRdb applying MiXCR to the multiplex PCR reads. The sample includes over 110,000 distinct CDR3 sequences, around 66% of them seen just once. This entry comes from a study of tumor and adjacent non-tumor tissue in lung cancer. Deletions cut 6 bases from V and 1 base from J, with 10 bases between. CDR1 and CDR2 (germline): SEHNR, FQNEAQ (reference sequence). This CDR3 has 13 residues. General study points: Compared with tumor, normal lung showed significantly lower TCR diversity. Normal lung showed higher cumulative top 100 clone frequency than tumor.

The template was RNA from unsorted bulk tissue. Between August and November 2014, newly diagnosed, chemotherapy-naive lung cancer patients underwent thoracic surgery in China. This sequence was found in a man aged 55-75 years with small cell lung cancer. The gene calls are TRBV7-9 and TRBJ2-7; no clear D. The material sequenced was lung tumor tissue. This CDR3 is CASSPLGSYEQYF. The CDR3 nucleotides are TGTGCCAGCAGTCCACTGGGTTCCTACGAGCAGTACTTC.